The 7 T cell receptor beta chains presented below share a single source sample, sequenced in a study of shared clonotypes between healthy human individuals. TCRdb's table, derived via immunoSEQ multiplex PCR, lists solely in-frame clones and lacks some. The sample holds approximately 1.4 million clones, nearly 99% seen once. The sample taken for sequencing was naive CD4+ T cells sorted from blood. Documented subset: CD45RA+ positively selected. The origin of the receptors is a man between 25 and 39 years old in good health.

The chain couples TRBV9 to TRBJ2-7; tentatively, D is TRBD1 (5 bases). The germline gives CDR1 SGDLS, CDR2 YYNGEE. The V gene lost 4 bases and the J gene lost 6 bases, with 11 bases spanning the gap. The CDR3 is 12 residues long. The CDR3 bases are TGTGCCAGCAGCCAGGGATGGGGCGAGCAGTACTTC. Amino acids: CASSQGWGEQYF.

The V call is TRBV10-3, the J call TRBJ2-5; D tentatively reads TRBD1 or TRBD2 (5 bases each). CDR1 ENHRY and CDR2 SYGVKD come from the germline V gene. With 10 bases removed from V and 9 bases from J, the gap between germline ends came to 18 bases. This CDR3 is 12 amino acids long. CDR3 sequence reads: CATAPGPLSQYF. DNA of the CDR3: TGTGCCACCGCCCCGGGGCCGTTGTCCCAGTACTTC.

V is TRBV27 and J is TRBJ2-1; D tentatively reads TRBD1 or TRBD2 (5 bases each). The CDR3 consists of 15 residues. From germline, CDR1 is MNHEY and CDR2 SMNVEV (reference sequence). V shed 5 bases and J shed 5 bases, with 16 bases lying between them. This chain's CDR3 is CASSPWDAGNNEQFF. The CDR3, as DNA: TGTGCCAGCAGTCCCTGGGACGCTGGGAACAATGAGCAGTTCTTC.

Here the CDR3 reads CASSPRQDGTKETQYF. The DNA for the CDR3 is TGTGCCAGCTCACCCCGACAGGATGGTACCAAAGAGACCCAGTACTTC. V is TRBV18 and J is TRBJ2-5, with D maybe TRBD1 (6 bases). CDR3 length: 16 residues. V was pared by 3 bases and J by 3 bases, with 17 bases between. The germline V gene has CDR1 KGHSH and CDR2 LQKENI.

This sequence joins TRBV15 and TRBJ1-5, with D possibly being TRBD1 (5 bases). The CDR3 covers 14 residues. With 5 bases removed from V and 6 bases from J, the gap between germline ends came to 14 bases. The V gene's germline CDR1 is LNHNV and CDR2 YYDKDF (reference sequence). CDR3 sequence reads: CATSEGGVRQPQHF. Written as DNA, the CDR3 is TGTGCCACCAGCGAGGGAGGGGTGCGTCAGCCCCAGCATTTT.

The chain has TRBV10-3 and TRBJ2-2; 10 nucleotides line up with TRBD1. Germline-derived CDR1 and CDR2 are ENHRY and SYGVKD. The CDR3 sequence is 19 residues long. The V segment lost 2 bases and the J segment 1 base; nucleotides outside the gene matches: 10. CDR3 sequence reads: CAISEIMRQGAWNTGELFF. Written as DNA, the CDR3 is TGTGCCATCAGTGAGATCATGAGACAGGGGGCTTGGAACACCGGGGAGCTGTTTTTT.

CDR3 protein: CASSPGRGSNQPQHF. The CDR3 DNA follows: TGTGCCAGCAGCCCGGGCCGGGGTAGCAATCAGCCCCAGCATTTT. The gene calls are TRBV7-2 and TRBJ1-5; the D is unclear. The V end was cut by 5 bases, the J end by 0 bases, with 11 bases between. The CDR3 extends over 15 amino acids. Per germline, CDR1 SGHTA and CDR2 FQGNSA.